These 2 T cell receptor beta chains originate from one sample sequenced in a study of PD-1 blockade in mismatch repair-deficient tumors. TCRdb's copy holds only in-frame clones and misses some; the assay was immunoSEQ multiplex PCR. The table lists under 85,000 clones, approximately 80% of them singletons. Source: peripheral blood, taken 2 weeks after starting pembrolizumab. These receptors all stem from an adult with mismatch repair-deficient cancer.

This chain joins TRBV6-1 and TRBJ2-5; the D gene could be TRBD1 or TRBD2 (5 bases each). Per germline, CDR1 MNHNS and CDR2 SASEGT. This CDR3 has 15 residues. V lost 4 bases and J lost 7, with 19 bases in between. For the CDR3, the DNA is TGTGCCAGCAGTGTTTCCGGGACGGCGATTGGGACCCAGTACTTC. It translates to CASSVSGTAIGTQYF.

The chain employs TRBV5-4 and TRBJ2-1, with 7 bases matching TRBD1. Germline V gene sequence: CDR1 SGHNT, CDR2 YYREEE (reference sequence). With 3 bases clipped from V and 3 bases from J, the junction kept 6 bases outside the gene matches. This CDR3 is built from 15 residues. Here the CDR3 reads CASSSTGSHYNEQFF. Here the CDR3 DNA reads TGTGCCAGCAGCTCGACAGGGAGTCACTACAATGAGCAGTTCTTC.